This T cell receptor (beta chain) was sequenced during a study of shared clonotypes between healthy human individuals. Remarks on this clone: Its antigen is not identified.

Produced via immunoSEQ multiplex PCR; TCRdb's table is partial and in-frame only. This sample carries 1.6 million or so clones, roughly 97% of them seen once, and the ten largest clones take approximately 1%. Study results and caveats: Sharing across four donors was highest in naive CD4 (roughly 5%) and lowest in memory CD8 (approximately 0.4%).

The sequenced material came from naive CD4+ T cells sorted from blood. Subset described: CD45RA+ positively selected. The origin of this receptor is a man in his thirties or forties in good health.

The CDR3 region has the DNA TGCGCCAGCAGCCAACGAAGCACAGATACGCAGTATTTT. Protein: CASSQRSTDTQYF. The chain has TRBV4-1 and TRBJ2-3; the D is unclear. Germline V gives CDR1 MGHRA, CDR2 YSYEKL. This CDR3 has 13 amino acids. V lost 2 bases and J lost 0, with 3 bases in between.